This T cell receptor beta chain was sequenced during a study of T cell repertoires in cytomegalovirus infection. Study-wide background: Indications came from public TCR beta signatures; they pointed to CMV infection and to a matching HLA type.

This clonotype was picked up many times. Its antigen remains unknown. Study findings and constraints: CMV-specific TCR beta clonotypes restricted by HLA-C were the ones dominating the ex vivo response. Cumulative frequency (of public TCR beta family members) identified carriers of CMV plus the relevant HLA.

The ends were cut back, 6 bases at V and 4 bases at J, with 16 bases in the middle. CDR1 MNHNS and CDR2 SASEGT come from the germline V gene. There are 15 residues in the CDR3. TCRdb fed the reads into MiXCR, producing one record per CDR3 protein. Among some 280,000 distinct CDR3 sequences listed, about 13% were seen once. The origin of this receptor is a human donor in good health (CMV status not recorded). Some clones in this sample may be carry-over from other donors' samples. Sequences were obtained from PBMCs. The chain carries TRBV6-1 and TRBJ1-5; a weak D match, TRBD1 (5 bases). As DNA, the CDR3 is TGTGCCAGCAGCCCTACAGGCCCCACGAATCAGCCCCAGCATTTT. As protein: CASSPTGPTNQPQHF.